One sample yielded the 16 T cell receptor beta chains listed below, sequenced in a study of identical twins. Each CDR3 protein gets one entry after TCRdb re-called the 5' RACE reads with MiXCR. Of 500,000 or so distinct CDR3 sequences listed, approximately 15% were seen once; the top ten hold about 0.52%. This same sample was also taken into another study, of yellow fever vaccine responses in identical twins.

The sample comprised CD4+ T cells sorted from blood. These receptors originate from a woman under 30 in good health.

This clonotype turned up a few times. The rearrangement links TRBV11-3 to TRBJ2-1, with a weak D call TRBD2 (5 bases). The CDR3 is 15 residues long. Germline assignment: CDR1 SGHNT and CDR2 YENEEA. V was shortened by 1 base and J by 6 bases, with 13 bases between the two germline ends. The CDR3 is CASSLGGRISNEQFF. CDR3 coding DNA: TGTGCCAGCAGCTTAGGAGGGCGAATTAGCAATGAGCAGTTCTTC.

This clonotype was recorded a few times. The chain couples TRBV21-1 to TRBJ2-1; whether TRBD2, the table's D call, matches the DNA was not checked. TRBV21-1 counts as a pseudogene. This CDR3 is built from 16 residues. The CDR3 DNA is TGTGCCAGCAGCAACGGACTAGCGGGGAAGTACAATGAGCAGTTCTTC. Its protein is CASSNGLAGKYNEQFF.

The V call is TRBV24-1, the J call TRBJ2-2; TRBD2 agrees at 10 bases. CDR1 and CDR2 (germline): KGHDR, SFDVKD. The CDR3 sequence is 17 residues long. Trimming removed 4 bases from V and 0 bases from J; junction bases left unmatched: 4. CDR3 bases: TGTGCCACCAGTGAACCTAGCGGGGGAACGAACACCGGGGAGCTGTTTTTT. Translating it yields CATSEPSGGTNTGELFF.

This clonotype occurred a few times. The genes are TRBV14 and TRBJ2-1; TRBD2 matches 10 bases. V gave up 6 bases and J gave up 4 bases; unmatched junction bases: 12. CDR3 length: 17 amino acids. Per germline, CDR1 SGHDN and CDR2 FVKESK. CDR3 bases: TGTGCCAGCAGACAGAATATAACTAGCGGGAAGTACAATGAGCAGTTCTTC. Amino acids: CASRQNITSGKYNEQFF.

The J gene is TRBJ2-7, the V gene TRBV10-2; 11 bases fit TRBD2. Germline V gene lookup returns CDR1 WSHSY and CDR2 SAAADI. The CDR3 runs 16 residues. The V and J ends lost 6 bases and 0 bases, in that order; junction bases with no gene match: 7. The CDR3 nucleotides read TGCGCCAGCAGGGATTTTAGCGGGAGGGCCTCCTACGAGCAGTACTTC. It encodes CASRDFSGRASYEQYF.

This clonotype has a handful of counts. This sequence joins TRBV21-1 and TRBJ2-3; the D segment call TRBD2 is taken from the table without a DNA check. TRBV21-1 is termed a pseudogene. There are 18 residues in the CDR3. The CDR3 here is CASLTSTRLAGSTDTQYF. CDR3 DNA sequence: TGTGCCAGCCTTACCTCCACCCGACTAGCGGGGAGCACAGATACGCAGTATTTT.

This clonotype came up many times. This sequence joins TRBV29-1 and TRBJ2-3; 7 bases match TRBD2. The CDR3 spans 13 residues. Germline values: CDR1 SQVTM, CDR2 ANQGSEA. J gave up 4 bases and V 3 bases, and 4 bases lay outside the gene matches. The CDR3 spells CSVDSGKSDTQYF. In DNA form, the CDR3 reads TGCAGCGTTGACAGCGGGAAATCAGATACGCAGTATTTT.

This clonotype was seen a handful of times. The chain employs TRBV28 and TRBJ2-3, with D perhaps matching TRBD2 (6 bases). With 4 bases removed from V and 1 base from J, the gap between germline ends came to 12 bases. Germline CDR1 is MDHEN and CDR2 is SYDVKM. This CDR3 is 15 amino acids long. CDR3 bases: TGTGCCAGCAGTTCTGCGGGGTCGGGCACAGATACGCAGTATTTT. This gives the protein CASSSAGSGTDTQYF.

Many counts were recorded for this clonotype. The gene calls are TRBV12-3 or TRBV12-4 and TRBJ2-1, with D perhaps matching TRBD2 (5 bases). The germline V and J ends were trimmed by 3 bases and 4 bases, with 10 bases remaining between them. CDR3 length: 14 amino acids. CDR3 protein: CASSFAGGYNEQFF. DNA for the CDR3: TGTGCCAGCAGTTTCGCGGGTGGATACAATGAGCAGTTCTTC.

The gene calls are TRBV5-5 and TRBJ2-5; unclear D gene. There are 12 residues in the CDR3. The germline V gene encodes CDR1 SGHKS and CDR2 YYEKEE (reference sequence). Trimming left V 4 bases short and J 5 bases short, with 9 bases between. CDR3 nucleotide sequence: TGTGCCAGCAGCCCGAATGTGGAGACCCAGTACTTC. It encodes CASSPNVETQYF.

This clonotype has a handful of counts. J is TRBJ2-7 and V is TRBV4-1, with D hard to call. Germline CDR1 MGHRA, CDR2 YSYEKL. V lost 1 base to trimming and J lost 2 bases, with 12 bases between them. This CDR3 has 15 amino acids. The DNA of the CDR3 is TGCGCCAGCAGCCAAGCAGCCAGCAACACCTACGAGCAGTACTTC. This sequence encodes CASSQAASNTYEQYF.

Only a few counts were recorded for this clonotype. The CDR3 DNA reads TGCAGTGCTACGACGGGGGGCAAGGAGGAGACCCAGTACTTC. It encodes CSATTGGKEETQYF. The chain couples TRBV20-1 to TRBJ2-5, with D possibly matching TRBD2 (7 bases). The CDR3 consists of 14 residues. Germline V gives CDR1 DFQATT, CDR2 SNEGSKA (reference sequence). Trimming left V 4 bases short and J 5 bases short, with 17 bases between.

The chain joins TRBV6-1 to TRBJ2-5; a weak D match, TRBD2 (6 bases). Trimming cost V 8 bases and J 7 bases, with 17 bases left between them. The CDR3 loop spans 13 amino acids. CDR1 and CDR2 from the germline V gene are MNHNS and SASEGT. The CDR3 loop reads CASRDSLDGTQYF. The DNA of the CDR3 is TGTGCCAGCCGGGACTCCCTGGACGGGACCCAGTACTTC.

This clonotype was counted a few times. The rearrangement links TRBV2 to TRBJ2-7; tentative D call: TRBD1 (5 bases). The CDR3 is 13 amino acids. V was clipped by 8 bases and J by 3 bases, with 14 bases between them. Germline CDR1 reads SNHLY; CDR2 reads FYNNEI. The CDR3 nucleotides are TGTGCCAGCCGGTTCGGACAACTCTACGAGCAGTACTTC. The encoded protein is CASRFGQLYEQYF.

As concerns this clonotype: The junction shows a germline mismatch at one end, possibly a read error. The chain employs TRBV7-7 and TRBJ2-1; TRBD2 agrees at 11 bases. Germline V gene lookup returns CDR1 SSHAT and CDR2 FNYEAQ (reference sequence). The CDR3 covers 19 residues. This chain's CDR3 is CASSPTGVSGRAAYNEQFF. The CDR3 bases are TGTGCTAGCAGCCCAACGGGTGTTAGCGGGAGGGCCGCCTACAATGAGCAGTTCTTC.

The gene calls are TRBV5-1 and TRBJ1-2; D might be TRBD1 (6 bases). The germline CDR1 and CDR2 sequences are SGHRS and YFSETQ. V gave up 0 bases and J gave up 4 bases, with 16 bases separating them. There are 16 residues in the CDR3. Here the CDR3 reads CASSLGGQRQGYGYTF. For the CDR3, the DNA is TGCGCCAGCAGCTTGGGTGGACAGAGACAAGGCTATGGCTACACCTTC.